One sample yielded the 7 T cell receptor beta chains listed below, sequenced in a study of blood T cell repertoires in COVID-19. Sequencing used immunoSEQ multiplex PCR; TCRdb keeps in-frame clones, though not all of them. In the table there are 350,000 to 450,000 clones, roughly 90% of which are singletons. The sequencing input was PBMCs or T cells enriched from blood (not recorded which). Source of these receptors: a woman aged 18-35 years who had been exposed to COVID-19.

This chain joins TRBV23-1 and TRBJ2-2, with TRBD1 matching over 8 bases. TRBV23-1 has ORF status, its function being uncertain. This CDR3 comprises 15 residues. Trimming removed 8 bases from V and 2 bases from J; junction bases left unmatched: 7. CDR3 DNA: TGCGCCAGCCGCACAGGGGGAGTTAACACCGGGGAGCTGTTTTTT. Translated: CASRTGGVNTGELFF.

This clone was detected once. The V gene is TRBV10-2, the J gene TRBJ2-7; D is possibly TRBD2 (5 bases). V was shortened by 7 bases and J by 2 bases, with 21 bases between the two germline ends. CDR1 is WSHSY, CDR2 SAAADI, per germline. This CDR3 has 16 amino acids. The CDR3 region is CASTGGSSFKAYEQYF. The CDR3, as DNA: TGCGCCAGCACTGGAGGTTCTAGCTTCAAGGCCTACGAGCAGTACTTC.

This chain links TRBV5-1 with TRBJ2-5; 7 positions agree with TRBD2. CDR3 length: 17 amino acids. V shed 3 bases and J 5 bases; nucleotides not matched to a gene: 16. The germline gives CDR1 SGHRS, CDR2 YFSETQ. The CDR3 sequence: CASSSTLGGSGGETQYF. The CDR3 region has the DNA TGCGCCAGCAGCTCTACTTTAGGCGGGAGTGGCGGGGAGACCCAGTACTTC.

V is TRBV6-5 and J is TRBJ1-1; possibly TRBD1 for D (6 bases). Per germline, CDR1 MNHEY and CDR2 SVGAGI. With 4 bases removed from V and 6 bases from J, the gap between germline ends came to 12 bases. This CDR3 has 13 residues. The CDR3 protein is CASSLQGTAEAFF. In DNA form, the CDR3 reads TGTGCCAGCAGTTTACAGGGTACCGCTGAAGCTTTCTTT.

The CDR3: CASGLISSDSPTNYGYTF. Written as DNA, the CDR3 is TGTGCTAGTGGTTTAATTTCTTCGGACAGTCCTACTAACTATGGCTACACCTTC. V usage is TRBV12-5 and J usage is TRBJ1-2, with D possibly matching TRBD1 (6 bases). V was pared by 3 bases and J by 0 bases, with 20 bases between. Germline assignment: CDR1 LGHNT and CDR2 FRNRAP. The CDR3 length is 18 residues.

The chain uses TRBV28 and TRBJ2-7, with a tentative D call TRBD2 (5 bases). Germline V lookup: CDR1 MDHEN, CDR2 SYDVKM. This CDR3 is built from 15 residues. V lost 4 bases and J 4 bases, leaving 17 bases between the germline ends. The CDR3 sequence is CASSSIADGGYEQYF. The DNA for the CDR3 is TGTGCCAGCAGTTCCATCGCCGACGGAGGATACGAGCAGTACTTC.

This CDR3 reads CASSQGAGAYEQYF. Here the CDR3 DNA reads TGTGCCAGCAGCCAGGGGGCTGGAGCCTACGAGCAGTACTTC. V and J are TRBV3-1 (or the pseudogene TRBV3-2) and TRBJ2-7, with D possibly being TRBD1 (6 bases). Germline loops: CDR1 LGHDT, CDR2 YNNKEL (reference sequence). This CDR3 comprises 14 residues. The V end was cut by 3 bases, the J end by 2 bases, with 11 bases between.